What follows is one T cell receptor (beta chain) and its context. In the original processing: Amplification of reference gene primers was used by the study to estimate nucleated cell counts. The data were produced by immunoSEQ multiplex PCR, yet TCRdb's version contains in-frame clones alone and is incomplete. The V and J calls and clone size come from that table; D and trimming were worked out from the DNA. The sample lists more than 150,000 clones, just under 80% occurring once. V was trimmed by 0 bases and J by 5 bases, leaving 19 bases between them. The germline gives CDR1 MGHRA, CDR2 YSYEKL. The CDR3 contains 17 residues. These data originate in a study of blood T cell repertoires in COVID-19.

The chain links TRBV4-1 to TRBJ1-2, with D tentatively TRBD1 (6 bases). Input material: peripheral blood. The receptor's source is a woman older than 75 with acute or convalescent COVID-19. The CDR3 protein is CASSQDLAGAQVYGYTF. For the CDR3, the DNA is TGCGCCAGCAGCCAAGATCTGGCAGGGGCTCAGGTGTATGGCTACACCTTC.